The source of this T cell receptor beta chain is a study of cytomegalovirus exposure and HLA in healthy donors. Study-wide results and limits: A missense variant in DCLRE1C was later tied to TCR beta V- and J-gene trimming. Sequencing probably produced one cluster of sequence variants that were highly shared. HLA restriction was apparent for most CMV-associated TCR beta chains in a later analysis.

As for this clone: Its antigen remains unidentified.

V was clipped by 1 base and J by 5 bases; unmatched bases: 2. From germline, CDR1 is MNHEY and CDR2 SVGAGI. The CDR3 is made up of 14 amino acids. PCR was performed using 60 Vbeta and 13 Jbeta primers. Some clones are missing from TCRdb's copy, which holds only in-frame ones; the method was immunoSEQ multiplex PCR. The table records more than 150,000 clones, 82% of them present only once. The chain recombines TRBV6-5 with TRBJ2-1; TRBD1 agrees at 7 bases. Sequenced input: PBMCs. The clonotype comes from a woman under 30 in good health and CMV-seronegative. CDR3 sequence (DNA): TGTGCCAGCAGTTACTTGGGACAGAACAATGAGCAGTTCTTC. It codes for CASSYLGQNNEQFF.